A single sample is the source of the 32 T cell receptor beta chains below, sequenced in a study of radiation and T cells in renal cell carcinoma (TCRdb year 2020). Library preparation employed the immunoSEQ multiplex PCR assay. TCRdb carries this immuneACCESS record with in-frame sequences only. Its versions omit some clonotypes, under half of them owing to an unresolved V gene in the studies checked, with the rest unexplained. The sample yields roughly 120,000 clones; around four fifths were counted once. 1.9% of the sample rests with the top ten. Taken with the paper, the label for time point translates to: blood 2 weeks post-SBRT. Explained via the paper, the treatment or condition label denotes: 15 Gy SBRT to primary tumor, nephrectomy 4 weeks later. This specimen consisted of blood, obtained from a patient whose treatment included radiotherapy and nephrectomy. The source is a woman aged 55-70 years with renal cell carcinoma.

V gene TRBV19 combines with J gene TRBJ2-7; 7 bases map to TRBD1. The V gene end was trimmed by 5 bases and the J gene end by 7 bases; junction bases not matched to a gene: 11. The CDR3 is 14 amino acids. CDR1 and CDR2 (germline): LNHDA, SQIVND (reference sequence). The CDR3: CASSLGTAYREQYF. Written as DNA, the CDR3 is TGTGCCAGTAGTCTCGGGACAGCGTATCGGGAGCAGTACTTC.

The V gene is TRBV11-3, the J gene TRBJ2-2; 7 bases fit TRBD2. Per the germline V gene, CDR1 is SGHNT and CDR2 is YENEEA. Germline trimming cut 7 bases from V and 3 bases from J; bases unmatched to any gene: 11. This CDR3 is built from 16 residues. The CDR3 spells CASTLWGGEDTGELFF. The CDR3 DNA is TGTGCCAGCACCCTATGGGGAGGGGAAGACACCGGGGAGCTGTTTTTT.

On this clone: A read error may produce the germline difference seen at one junction end. This chain joins TRBV5-5 and TRBJ2-2, with D possibly being TRBD2 (6 bases). The CDR3 loop spans 14 amino acids. Germline CDR1 reads SGHKS; CDR2 reads YYEKEE (reference sequence). The CDR3 region is CASSLGGNAGELFF. Here the CDR3 DNA reads TGTGCCAGCAGCTTAGGAGGGAACGCCGGGGAGCTGTTTTTT.

As regards this clone: A read error may produce the germline difference seen at one junction end. The CDR3 DNA is TGTGCCAGCACCTTGCAGGGGACAGAAAATGAAAAACTGTTTTTT. As protein: CASTLQGTENEKLFF. The V gene is TRBV5-6, the J gene TRBJ1-4; 7 nucleotides line up with TRBD1. Per germline, CDR1 SGHDT and CDR2 YYEEEE. The CDR3 is 15 amino acids.

The chain has TRBV28 and TRBJ1-1; 7 nucleotides match TRBD1. Germline values: CDR1 MDHEN, CDR2 SYDVKM. V gave up 8 bases and J gave up 0 bases; unmatched junction bases: 9. This CDR3 contains 15 residues. The CDR3 sequence is CASQGGGGMNTEAFF. In DNA, the CDR3 is TGTGCCAGCCAGGGAGGGGGCGGAATGAACACTGAAGCTTTCTTT.

The rearrangement links TRBV9 to TRBJ2-1, with 8 bases matching TRBD1. The V gene end was trimmed by 4 bases and the J gene end by 4 bases; junction bases not matched to a gene: 10. CDR3 length: 16 amino acids. Germline CDR1 and CDR2: SGDLS and YYNGEE. For the CDR3, the DNA is TGTGCCAGCAGCCCCCAGCCGGGACAGGCTTACAATGAGCAGTTCTTC. Encoded protein: CASSPQPGQAYNEQFF.

This chain links TRBV28 with TRBJ1-1; D remains ambiguous. Germline V gene sequence: CDR1 MDHEN, CDR2 SYDVKM. The V end was cut by 3 bases, the J end by 4 bases, with 12 bases between. The CDR3 runs 14 residues. As DNA, the CDR3 is TGTGCCAGCAGTTTGGGAGGGAGTTTCACTGAAGCTTTCTTT. Amino acids: CASSLGGSFTEAFF.

The genes are TRBV19 and TRBJ2-7; TRBD1 matches 8 bases. V gave up 5 bases and J gave up 3 bases; unmatched junction bases: 6. Germline-derived CDR1 and CDR2 are LNHDA and SQIVND (reference sequence). The CDR3 spans 14 residues. The CDR3 bases are TGTGCCAGTAGTCCCCGGGACAGGAGCTACGAGCAGTACTTC. It encodes CASSPRDRSYEQYF.

The rearrangement joins TRBV27 to TRBJ1-1; maybe TRBD1 (6 bases). The ends were cut back, 4 bases at V and 5 bases at J, with 20 bases in the middle. Germline V gives CDR1 MNHEY, CDR2 SMNVEV (reference sequence). CDR3 length: 16 residues. CDR3 nucleotide sequence: TGTGCCAGCAGTTCTGGTGAATGGGGGGGCAGAACTGAAGCTTTCTTT. Its protein is CASSSGEWGGRTEAFF.

The V call is TRBV28, the J call TRBJ2-7, with 15 bases matching TRBD2. J gave up 0 bases and V 7 bases, and 10 bases lay outside the gene matches. The CDR3 spans 18 residues. Germline V CDR1 and CDR2: MDHEN, SYDVKM. As DNA, the CDR3 is TGTGCCAGCAAAAGGACTAGCGGGAGGGCGGCTCGCTCCTACGAGCAGTACTTC. As protein: CASKRTSGRAARSYEQYF.

CDR3 sequence (DNA): TGTGCCAGCAGCCGACGGTTGGGCGGCAATCAGCCCCAGCATTTT. Amino acids: CASSRRLGGNQPQHF. J is TRBJ1-5 and V is TRBV6-5; no clear D gene. Germline assignment: CDR1 MNHEY and CDR2 SVGAGI. Trimming removed 6 bases at V and 2 bases at J, with 14 bases between. This CDR3 contains 15 residues.

This chain uses TRBV27 with TRBJ2-3; 11 nucleotides agree with TRBD2. CDR1 and CDR2 (germline): MNHEY, SMNVEV (reference sequence). Germline trimming cut 2 bases from V and 5 bases from J; bases unmatched to any gene: 0. The CDR3 has 14 amino acids. CDR3 residues: CASSLGLAGDTQYF. The CDR3 DNA follows: TGTGCCAGCAGTTTAGGACTAGCGGGAGATACGCAGTATTTT.

This clone was counted once. The genes are TRBV7-9 and TRBJ1-4; D call uncertain. From germline, CDR1 is SEHNR and CDR2 FQNEAQ (reference sequence). This CDR3 has 11 residues. Trimming took off 5 bases at V and 10 bases at J, with 8 bases between the two ends. The CDR3 is CASSALGKLFF. CDR3 in DNA: TGTGCCAGCAGCGCCCTGGGAAAACTGTTTTTT.

The chain employs TRBV25-1 and TRBJ1-2; 11 nucleotides agree with TRBD1. Trimming took 4 bases from V and 2 from J; bases not matched to a gene: 9. Germline CDR1 is MGHDK and CDR2 is SYGVNS. The CDR3 loop spans 17 amino acids. This CDR3 is CASSASGTGGANYGYTF. The CDR3 nucleotides are TGTGCCAGCAGTGCCTCCGGGACAGGGGGGGCCAACTATGGCTACACCTTC.

The chain is built from TRBV7-2 and TRBJ2-7, with D unresolved. The CDR3 is made up of 12 amino acids. The V end was cut by 6 bases, the J end by 3 bases, with 9 bases between. Germline V gene lookup returns CDR1 SGHTA and CDR2 FQGNSA. The CDR3 is CASRAPNYEQYF. CDR3 DNA sequence: TGTGCCAGCAGGGCACCCAACTACGAGCAGTACTTC.

The gene calls are TRBV5-4 and TRBJ2-7; D may be TRBD1 or TRBD2 (5 bases each). The V end was cut by 3 bases, the J end by 1 base, with 11 bases between. The CDR3 covers 14 residues. From germline, CDR1 is SGHNT and CDR2 YYREEE (reference sequence). The CDR3 region has the DNA TGTGCCAGCAGCTGGGACGGGTCATCCTACGAGCAGTACTTC. Protein sequence: CASSWDGSSYEQYF.

This clone was counted a single time. The chain combines TRBV5-8 with TRBJ1-2; 8 bases are a match to TRBD1. CDR1 is SGHTS, CDR2 YDEGEE, per germline. This CDR3 is 14 amino acids long. V shed 4 bases and J 7 bases; nucleotides not matched to a gene: 9. DNA of the CDR3: TGTGCCAGCAGCCTAAAGCAGGGGGCAGGTGGCTACACCTTC. This encodes CASSLKQGAGGYTF.

V gene TRBV18 combines with J gene TRBJ2-7; 9 positions agree with TRBD2. The CDR3 totals 14 residues. Losses at the gene ends were 6 bases for V and 2 bases for J; bases not matched to a gene: 5. CDR1 and CDR2 (germline): KGHSH, LQKENI. The CDR3, as DNA: TGTGCCAGCTCGCGACTAGCGGAAGCCTACGAGCAGTACTTC. Translating it yields CASSRLAEAYEQYF.

In its sample, this clone was seen a few times. Other nucleotide sequences in the sample specify the same CDR3. The V gene is TRBV9, the J gene TRBJ1-1; unclear D gene. The germline V gene encodes CDR1 SGDLS and CDR2 YYNGEE. The CDR3 loop spans 14 amino acids. V lost 2 bases and J lost 0, with 8 bases in between. CDR3 region: CASSVGRMNTEAFF. CDR3 coding DNA: TGTGCCAGCAGCGTCGGACGGATGAACACTGAAGCTTTCTTT.

This clone was seen once. The genes are TRBV7-9 and TRBJ1-1, with D uncertain. Germline V gene lookup returns CDR1 SEHNR and CDR2 FQNEAQ (reference sequence). The CDR3 loop spans 13 amino acids. V was cut by 5 bases and J by 1 base, with 8 bases left in between. CDR3 in amino acids: CASSLDQNTEAFF. The CDR3 DNA sequence: TGTGCCAGCAGCCTCGACCAGAACACTGAAGCTTTCTTT.

This clone showed up just once. This chain joins TRBV19 and TRBJ1-5, with D possibly TRBD1 on 6 matching bases. The CDR3 has 15 amino acids. Trimming removed 3 bases at V and 6 bases at J, with 15 bases between. Germline values: CDR1 LNHDA, CDR2 SQIVND (reference sequence). The CDR3 region has the DNA TGTGCCAGTAGTATGATTGCAGGGGTCGTTCAGCCCCAGCATTTT. Its translation: CASSMIAGVVQPQHF.

The CDR3 is CASSYSGDSGANVLTF. For the CDR3, the DNA is TGTGCCAGCAGTTACTCGGGGGATTCTGGGGCCAACGTCCTGACTTTC. The rearrangement joins TRBV6-5 to TRBJ2-6; either TRBD1 or TRBD2 may supply D (5 bases each). This CDR3 comprises 16 residues. The ends were cut back, 0 bases at V and 1 base at J, with 7 bases in the middle. CDR1 is MNHEY and CDR2 is SVGAGI in the germline V gene.

The CDR3 DNA is TGTGCCAGCAGCTCGACAGGGAATGCTTTCTTT. Protein sequence: CASSSTGNAFF. The V call is TRBV7-9, the J call TRBJ1-1; 7 bases are a match to TRBD1. The CDR3 loop spans 11 amino acids. With 4 bases clipped from V and 11 bases from J, the junction kept 4 bases outside the gene matches. Germline-derived CDR1 and CDR2 are SEHNR and FQNEAQ (reference sequence).

The rearrangement links TRBV29-1 to TRBJ2-2; weak D call: TRBD1 (5 bases). Trimming stripped 1 base from V and 1 base from J, with 7 bases between. This CDR3 has 14 amino acids. Germline V gene data show CDR1 as SQVTM and CDR2 as ANQGSEA. The CDR3 region is CSVEAQGNTGELFF. Here the CDR3 DNA reads TGCAGCGTTGAAGCCCAGGGGAACACCGGGGAGCTGTTTTTT.

The V gene is TRBV9, the J gene TRBJ2-1; a weak D match, TRBD2 (5 bases). Trimming took off 0 bases at V and 7 bases at J, with 8 bases between the two ends. CDR1 is SGDLS, CDR2 YYNGEE, per germline. There are 13 residues in the CDR3. This CDR3 reads CASSVGSGNEQFF. The CDR3 DNA is TGTGCCAGCAGCGTAGGTTCGGGAAATGAGCAGTTCTTC.

Here the CDR3 DNA reads TGTGCCAGCAGTGACCGGGGGGCGAGCGGCTACACCTTC. Translating gives CASSDRGASGYTF. The chain links TRBV6-1 to TRBJ1-2; D perhaps matches TRBD1 (6 bases). CDR1 is MNHNS, CDR2 SASEGT, per germline. This CDR3 contains 13 residues. V was trimmed by 3 bases and J by 8 bases, leaving 13 bases between them.

The chain combines TRBV2 with TRBJ1-3; unclear D gene. With 3 bases removed from V and 4 bases from J, the gap between germline ends came to 13 bases. Germline CDR1 and CDR2: SNHLY and FYNNEI. The CDR3 is made up of 15 amino acids. CDR3 sequence: CASSDVPVAGNTIYF. In nucleotides, the CDR3 is TGTGCCAGCAGTGATGTACCGGTGGCGGGAAACACCATATATTTT.

This clone was observed once. V usage is TRBV28 and J usage is TRBJ1-5; D may be TRBD1 (6 bases). The germline V and J ends were trimmed by 6 bases and 4 bases, with 13 bases remaining between them. The germline CDR1 and CDR2 sequences are MDHEN and SYDVKM. The CDR3 has 14 residues. This CDR3 is CASRVDRRNQPQHF. The CDR3, as DNA: TGTGCCAGCAGAGTCGACAGGAGAAATCAGCCCCAGCATTTT.

This clone showed up just a few times. The V and J genes are TRBV5-1 and TRBJ2-7; TRBD1 is a possible D gene (5 bases). The CDR3 has 15 amino acids. Between the trimmed V and J ends, which lost 0 bases and 4 bases, there was a span of 14 bases. Germline CDR1 is SGHRS and CDR2 is YFSETQ. The CDR3 bases are TGCGCCAGCAGCTTGGGATTTCGGCAGGGTTACGAGCAGTACTTC. It encodes CASSLGFRQGYEQYF.

The count of this clone is one. The genes are TRBV19 and TRBJ2-7; TRBD1 matches at 7 bases. CDR3 size: 13 residues. Germline lookup yields CDR1 LNHDA and CDR2 SQIVND (reference sequence). V lost 3 bases to trimming and J lost 1 base; unmatched junction nucleotides: 0. The CDR3: CASSMGQSYEQYF. CDR3 DNA sequence: TGTGCCAGTAGTATGGGACAGTCCTACGAGCAGTACTTC. The full variable domain, in which reference TRBV19 and TRBJ2-7 provide the parts outside the CDR3, is DGGITQSPKYLFRKEGQNVTLSCEQNLNHDAMYWYRQDPGQGLRLIYYSQIVNDFQKGDIAEGYSVSREKKESFPLTVTSAQKNPTAFYLCASSMGQSYEQYFGPGTRLTVT.

This chain connects TRBV28 to TRBJ1-5, with 7 bases fitting TRBD1. The CDR3 length is 18 residues. The germline CDR1 and CDR2 sequences are MDHEN and SYDVKM. V trimming: 2 bases; J trimming: 4 bases; junction bases outside the gene matches: 14. The CDR3 protein is CASSLPSKSTGANQPQHF. CDR3 DNA: TGTGCCAGCAGTTTACCCTCGAAATCAACAGGGGCAAATCAGCCCCAGCATTTT. The complete variable domain, with remaining parts taken from reference TRBV28 and TRBJ1-5, reads DVKVTQSSRYLVKRTGEKVFLECVQDMDHENMFWYRQDPGLGLRLIYFSYDVKMKEKGDIPEGYSVSREKKERFSLILESASTNQTSMYLCASSLPSKSTGANQPQHFGDGTRLSIL.

The J gene is TRBJ1-4, the V gene TRBV10-3, with D uncertain. This CDR3 is 16 amino acids long. V was pared by 2 bases and J by 3 bases, with 13 bases between. Germline V CDR1 and CDR2: ENHRY, SYGVKD. CDR3 amino acids: CAISESFGRSNEKLFF. The CDR3 DNA sequence: TGTGCCATCAGTGAGAGTTTCGGGCGTTCTAATGAAAAACTGTTTTTT.